This entry concerns a single T cell receptor beta chain. This clonotype has at least ten counts. Its target antigen remains unknown. No base-level quality is on record; no much larger clone is a single base apart. TCR beta CDR3 regions were amplified from RNA transcripts. For the first round of RT-PCR on the TCR CDR3, the HTBI primer set was used together with the Qiagen OneStep RT-PCR kit. Libraries were constructed in a second round of multiplex PCR, after which size selection and purification were performed. The libraries were sequenced on an Illumina HiSeq2000 using paired-end 100 bp reads. The authors processed their data as follows. Raw data were processed with SOAPnuke, discarding reads with adapters, uncalled bases, mean Phred below 15, or no exact constant-primer or identifier match. High-quality paired reads were merged using COPE v1.2.5, and each unique nucleotide sequence was defined as a clonotype. MiTCR v1.1 was used to align the clonotypes against IMGT TRBV, TRBD and TRBJ reference segments. The analysis included only V-J combinations with a frequency above 0.0001, which together covered roughly 99% of the repertoires. A TCS score was defined as the ratio of F50 (clonal expansion) to E x V (chaos), with BLOSUM62-based TCRdist applied between CDR3 peptides within each V-J. Welch's t-statistics and random forest reduced 500 to 650 V-J features to 10 to 15, which were used in a naive Bayes classifier (R e1071). The public reads were run again by TCRdb, first through fastp at Q25 and then through MiXCR, and only productive beta chains were kept. All rows with the same CDR3 protein become a single entry with the most common DNA and genes. These V and J calls are TCRdb output, not the study's own analysis. For this sample the table gives under 350,000 distinct CDR3 sequences, of which approximately 15% were detected only once. Less than 70% of the sample lies in the top ten.

Ophthalmopathy patients had moderately to severely active disease, Clinical Activity Score of at least 3, NOSPECS grade of at least 4, and duration under 3 months. Patients with uncontrolled infections, other autoimmune diseases, pregnancy or lactation were excluded. Diagnoses were established on the basis of clinical symptoms, serum thyroxine and TRAb, thyroid ultrasound, and orbital computed tomography. Ficoll-Paque density gradient centrifugation was used to isolate PBMCs from 9.5 to 10 ml of fresh peripheral blood. Total RNA was extracted using Trizol reagent, and RNA quality was assessed on an Agilent 2100 Bioanalyzer. This sample was included in a study of T cells in Graves' hyperthyroidism and ophthalmopathy (dated by TCRdb to the late 2010s). In terms of the full investigation: Peripheral blood was collected at initial diagnosis, before any treatment. An independent validation cohort of under 20 hyperthyroidism patients and about 16 patients who later progressed to ophthalmopathy tested prospective prediction of ophthalmopathy. For training and testing, the roughly 93 patients in the discovery cohort were randomly divided in a 7:3 ratio. A discovery cohort of approximately 97 patients, about 40 with Graves' ophthalmopathy and about 58 with stable Graves' hyperthyroidism, was used to find distinguishing TCR V-J signatures. The study also compared thyroid tissue and blood T-cell repertoires from a handful of Graves' hyperthyroidism patients. TCR Vbeta CDR3 sequencing of roughly 140 peripheral blood samples (over 40 ophthalmopathy, 75 or so hyperthyroidism and roughly 17 progressor patients) is reported in the paper. Once sampling was done, hyperthyroidism patients were given methimazole at a starting dose of 30 mg daily, whereas ophthalmopathy patients were given high-dose intravenous methylprednisolone. Summary of the overall study and its limitations: A model built on a 13 V-J signature distinguished ophthalmopathy from stable hyperthyroidism, reaching over 85% sensitivity and 81.08% specificity in cross-validation and 80%/75% in testing. Most expanded thyroid clonotypes (frequency above 0.001) were also found in blood, which suggests that blood repertoires may mirror thyroid immune responses. In validation, the model predicted progression to ophthalmopathy a median of roughly 6.5 months before onset, with 65% to 71% sensitivity and 72.22% specificity. Sample size was not statistically predetermined, and blinding of investigators to group allocation was not performed.

V ends up 5 bases short and J 4 bases short, with an unmatched junction base count of 8. According to the germline V gene, CDR1 reads SGHTA and CDR2 reads FQGTGA. CDR3 length: 14 amino acids, cysteine to phenylalanine. CDR3 DNA only is kept here, 42 bases in frame from base 1. This TCR came from a woman aged 55-69 years with Graves' ophthalmopathy. The sequence joins TRBV7-3 to TRBJ2-7; 7 bases in between match TRBD1. The sequenced sample consisted of blood. The sequenced DNA is TGTGCCAGCAGCCTCCAATCAGGGGGATACGAGCAGTACTTC. It is translated as CASSLQSGGYEQYF.